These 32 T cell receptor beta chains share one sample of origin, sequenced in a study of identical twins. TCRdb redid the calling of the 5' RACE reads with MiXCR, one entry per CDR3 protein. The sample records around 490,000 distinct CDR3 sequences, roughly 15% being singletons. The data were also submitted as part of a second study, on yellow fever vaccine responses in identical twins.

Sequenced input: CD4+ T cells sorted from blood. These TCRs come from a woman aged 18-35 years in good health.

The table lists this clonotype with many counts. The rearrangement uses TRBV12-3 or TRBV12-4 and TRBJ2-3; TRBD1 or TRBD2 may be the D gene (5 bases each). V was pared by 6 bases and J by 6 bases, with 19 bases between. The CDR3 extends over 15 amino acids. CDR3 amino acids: CASSPGPGTGDTQYF. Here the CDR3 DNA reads TGTGCCAGCAGCCCCGGACCAGGGACCGGTGATACGCAGTATTTT.

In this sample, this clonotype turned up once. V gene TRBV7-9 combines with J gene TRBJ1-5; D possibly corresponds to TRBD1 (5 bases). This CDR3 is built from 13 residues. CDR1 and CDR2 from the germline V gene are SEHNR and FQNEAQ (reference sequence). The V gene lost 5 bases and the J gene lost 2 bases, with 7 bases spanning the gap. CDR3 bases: TGTGCCAGCAGCGGGGACCGCAATCAGCCCCAGCATTTT. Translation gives CASSGDRNQPQHF.

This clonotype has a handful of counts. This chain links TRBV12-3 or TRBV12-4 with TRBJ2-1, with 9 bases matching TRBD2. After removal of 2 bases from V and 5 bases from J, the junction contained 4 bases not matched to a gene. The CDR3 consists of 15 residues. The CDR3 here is CASSLTAGGNNEQFF. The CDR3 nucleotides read TGTGCCAGCAGTTTAACAGCGGGGGGTAACAATGAGCAGTTCTTC.

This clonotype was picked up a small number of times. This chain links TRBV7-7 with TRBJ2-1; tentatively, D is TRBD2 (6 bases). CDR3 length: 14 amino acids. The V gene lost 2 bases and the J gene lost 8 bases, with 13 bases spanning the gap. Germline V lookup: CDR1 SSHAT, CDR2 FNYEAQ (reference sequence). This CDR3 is CASSLNVASDEQFF. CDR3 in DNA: TGTGCCAGCAGCTTAAATGTGGCTAGCGATGAGCAGTTCTTC.

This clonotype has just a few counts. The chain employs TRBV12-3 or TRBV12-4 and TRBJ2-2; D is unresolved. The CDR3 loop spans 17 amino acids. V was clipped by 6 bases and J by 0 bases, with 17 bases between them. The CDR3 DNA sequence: TGTGCCAGCAGCTCCGCCTCCTCAATAACGAACACCGGGGAGCTGTTTTTT. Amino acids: CASSSASSITNTGELFF.

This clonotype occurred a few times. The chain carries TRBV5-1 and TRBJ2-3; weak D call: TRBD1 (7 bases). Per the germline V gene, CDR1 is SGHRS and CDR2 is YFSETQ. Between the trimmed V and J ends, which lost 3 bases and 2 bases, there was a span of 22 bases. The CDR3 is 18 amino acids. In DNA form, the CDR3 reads TGCGCCAGCAGCTGGCGGGACAGCCACTCACCAAACACAGATACGCAGTATTTT. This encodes CASSWRDSHSPNTDTQYF.

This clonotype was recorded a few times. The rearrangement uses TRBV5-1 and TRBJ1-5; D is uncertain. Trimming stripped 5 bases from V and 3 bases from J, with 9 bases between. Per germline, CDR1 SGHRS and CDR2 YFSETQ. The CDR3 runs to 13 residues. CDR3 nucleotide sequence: TGCGCCAGCAGTTCAGGACCCAATCAGCCCCAGCATTTT. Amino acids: CASSSGPNQPQHF.

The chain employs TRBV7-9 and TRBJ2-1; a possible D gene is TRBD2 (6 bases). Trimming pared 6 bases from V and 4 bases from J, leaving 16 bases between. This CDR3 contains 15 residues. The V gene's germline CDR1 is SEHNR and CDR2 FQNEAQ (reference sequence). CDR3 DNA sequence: TGTGCCAGCAGTGCCCTGGGGGGTTGGTACAATGAGCAGTTCTTC. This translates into CASSALGGWYNEQFF.

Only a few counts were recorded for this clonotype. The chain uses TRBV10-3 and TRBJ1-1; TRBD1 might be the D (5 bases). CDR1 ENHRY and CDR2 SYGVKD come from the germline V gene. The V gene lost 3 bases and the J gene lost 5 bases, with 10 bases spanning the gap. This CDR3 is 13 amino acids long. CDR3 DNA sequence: TGTGCCATCAGTGAAGACAGTCAAACTGAAGCTTTCTTT. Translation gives CAISEDSQTEAFF.

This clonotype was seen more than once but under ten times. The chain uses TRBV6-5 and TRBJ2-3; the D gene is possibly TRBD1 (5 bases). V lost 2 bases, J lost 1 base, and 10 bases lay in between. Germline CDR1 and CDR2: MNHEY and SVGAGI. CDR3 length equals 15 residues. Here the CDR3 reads CASSYRGRGTDTQYF. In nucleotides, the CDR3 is TGTGCCAGCAGTTACCGAGGCAGGGGCACAGATACGCAGTATTTT.

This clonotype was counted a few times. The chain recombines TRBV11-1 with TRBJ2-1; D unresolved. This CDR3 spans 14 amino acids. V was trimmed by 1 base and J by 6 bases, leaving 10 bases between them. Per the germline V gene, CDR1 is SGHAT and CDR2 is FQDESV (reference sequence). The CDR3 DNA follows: TGTGCCAGCAGCTTAGAAGGGTGGGTCAATGAGCAGTTCTTC. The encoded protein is CASSLEGWVNEQFF.

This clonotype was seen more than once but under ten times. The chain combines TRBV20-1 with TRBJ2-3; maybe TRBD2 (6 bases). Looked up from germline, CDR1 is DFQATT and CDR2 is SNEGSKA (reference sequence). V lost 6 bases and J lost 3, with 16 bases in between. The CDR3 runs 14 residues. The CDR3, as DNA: TGCAGTGCCCGTTGGGGGACTGCGACAGATACGCAGTATTTT. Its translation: CSARWGTATDTQYF.

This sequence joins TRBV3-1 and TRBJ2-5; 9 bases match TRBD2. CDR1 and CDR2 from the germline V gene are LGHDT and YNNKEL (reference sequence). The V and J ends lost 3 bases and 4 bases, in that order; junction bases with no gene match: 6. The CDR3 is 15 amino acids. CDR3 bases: TGTGCCAGCAGCCAGCGGGGGGGCAATCGAGAGACCCAGTACTTC. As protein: CASSQRGGNRETQYF.

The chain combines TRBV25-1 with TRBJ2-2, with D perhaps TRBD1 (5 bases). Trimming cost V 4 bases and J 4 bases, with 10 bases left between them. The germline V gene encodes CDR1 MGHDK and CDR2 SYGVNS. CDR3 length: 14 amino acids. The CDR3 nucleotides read TGTGCCAGCAGTGTAAGGGGTGGCACCGGGGAGCTGTTTTTT. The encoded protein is CASSVRGGTGELFF.

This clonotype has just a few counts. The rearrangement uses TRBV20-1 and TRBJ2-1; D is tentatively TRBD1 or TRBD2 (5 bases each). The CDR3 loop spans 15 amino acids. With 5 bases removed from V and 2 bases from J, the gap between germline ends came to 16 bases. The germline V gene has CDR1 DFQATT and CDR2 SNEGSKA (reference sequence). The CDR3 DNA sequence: TGCAGTGCTGGGACGGGACGAAGGACCTACAATGAGCAGTTCTTC. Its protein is CSAGTGRRTYNEQFF.

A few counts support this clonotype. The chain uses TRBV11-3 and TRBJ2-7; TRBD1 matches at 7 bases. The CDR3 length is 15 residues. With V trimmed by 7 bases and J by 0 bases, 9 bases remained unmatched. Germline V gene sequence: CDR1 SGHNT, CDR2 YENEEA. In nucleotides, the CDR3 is TGTGCCAGCATGCCCAGGACAGGATCCTCCTACGAGCAGTACTTC. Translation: CASMPRTGSSYEQYF.

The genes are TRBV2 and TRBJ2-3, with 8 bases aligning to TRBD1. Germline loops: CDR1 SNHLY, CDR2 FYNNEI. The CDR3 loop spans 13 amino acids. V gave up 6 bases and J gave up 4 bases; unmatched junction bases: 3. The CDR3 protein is CASSLDRADTQYF. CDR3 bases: TGTGCCAGCAGCCTGGACAGGGCAGATACGCAGTATTTT.

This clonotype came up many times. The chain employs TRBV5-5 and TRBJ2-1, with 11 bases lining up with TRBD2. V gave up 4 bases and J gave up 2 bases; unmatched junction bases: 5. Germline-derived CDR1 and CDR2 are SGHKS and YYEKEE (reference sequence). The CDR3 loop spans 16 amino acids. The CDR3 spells CASSQLAGGTYNEQFF. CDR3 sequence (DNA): TGTGCCAGCAGCCAATTAGCGGGAGGGACCTACAATGAGCAGTTCTTC.

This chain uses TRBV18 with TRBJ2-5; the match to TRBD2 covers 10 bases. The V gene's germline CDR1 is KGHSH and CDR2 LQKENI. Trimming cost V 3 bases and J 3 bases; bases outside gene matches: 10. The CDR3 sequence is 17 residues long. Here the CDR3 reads CASSPYLLAGREETQYF. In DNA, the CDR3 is TGTGCCAGCTCACCCTATCTACTAGCGGGAAGGGAAGAGACCCAGTACTTC. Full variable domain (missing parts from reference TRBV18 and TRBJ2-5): NAGVMQNPRHLVRRRGQEARLRCSPMKGHSHVYWYRQLPEEGLKFMVYLQKENIIDESGMPKERFSAEFPKEGPSILRIQQVVRGDSAAYFCASSPYLLAGREETQYFGPGTRLLVL.

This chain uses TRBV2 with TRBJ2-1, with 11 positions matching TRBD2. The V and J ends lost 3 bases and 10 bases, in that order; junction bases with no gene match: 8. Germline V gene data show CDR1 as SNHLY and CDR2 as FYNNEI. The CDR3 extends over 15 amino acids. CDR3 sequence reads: CASSEELAGAQEQFF. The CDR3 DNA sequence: TGTGCCAGCAGTGAGGAACTAGCGGGAGCGCAAGAGCAGTTCTTC.

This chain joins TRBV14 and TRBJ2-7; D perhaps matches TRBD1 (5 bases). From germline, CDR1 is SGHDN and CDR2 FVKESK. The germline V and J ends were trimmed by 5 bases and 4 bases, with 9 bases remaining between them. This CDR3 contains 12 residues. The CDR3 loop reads CASSAGLYEQYF. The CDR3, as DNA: TGTGCCAGCAGCGCAGGGCTGTACGAGCAGTACTTC. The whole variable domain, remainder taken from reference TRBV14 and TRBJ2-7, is EAGVTQFPSHSVIEKGQTVTLRCDPISGHDNLYWYRRVMGKEIKFLLHFVKESKQDESGMPNNRFLAERTGGTYSTLKVQPAELEDSGVYFCASSAGLYEQYFGPGTRLTVT.

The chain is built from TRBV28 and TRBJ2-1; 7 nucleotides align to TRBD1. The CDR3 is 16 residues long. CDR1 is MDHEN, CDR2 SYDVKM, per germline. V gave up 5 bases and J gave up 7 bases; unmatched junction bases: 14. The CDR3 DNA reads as TGTGCCAGCAGTGCACGATTTACAGGGGTTGATAATGAGCAGTTCTTC. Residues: CASSARFTGVDNEQFF.

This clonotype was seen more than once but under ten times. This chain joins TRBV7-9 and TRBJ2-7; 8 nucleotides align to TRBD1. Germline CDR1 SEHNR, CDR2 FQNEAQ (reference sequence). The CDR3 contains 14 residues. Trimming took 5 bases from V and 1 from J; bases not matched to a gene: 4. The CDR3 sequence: CASSQDRVSYEQYF. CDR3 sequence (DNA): TGTGCCAGCAGCCAGGACAGGGTGTCCTACGAGCAGTACTTC.

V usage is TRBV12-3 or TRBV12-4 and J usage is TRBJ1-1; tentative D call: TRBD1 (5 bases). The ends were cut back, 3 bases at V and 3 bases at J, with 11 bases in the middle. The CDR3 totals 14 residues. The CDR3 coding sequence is TGTGCCAGCAGTTTCCAGGGTTTGGACACTGAAGCTTTCTTT. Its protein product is CASSFQGLDTEAFF.

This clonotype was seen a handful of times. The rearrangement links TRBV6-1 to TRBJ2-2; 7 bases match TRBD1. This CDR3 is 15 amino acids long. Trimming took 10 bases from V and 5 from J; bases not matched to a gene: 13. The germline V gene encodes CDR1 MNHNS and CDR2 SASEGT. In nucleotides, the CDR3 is TGTGCCACTTCTCACAGGGGCTATCGGACCGGGGAGCTGTTTTTT. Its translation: CATSHRGYRTGELFF.

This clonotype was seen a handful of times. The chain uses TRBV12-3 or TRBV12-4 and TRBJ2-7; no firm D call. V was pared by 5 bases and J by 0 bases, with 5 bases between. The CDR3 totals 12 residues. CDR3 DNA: TGTGCCAGCAGTCGGAACTCCTACGAGCAGTACGTC. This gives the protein CASSRNSYEQYV.

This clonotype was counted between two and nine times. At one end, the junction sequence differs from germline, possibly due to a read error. CDR3 DNA sequence: TGTGCCAGCTCAGCCAGGGAGGGTAGCGACTTC. Translating it yields CASSAREGSDF. The chain employs TRBV18 and TRBJ2-1; 7 bases are a match to TRBD2. Per the germline V gene, CDR1 is KGHSH and CDR2 is LQKENI. The CDR3 has 11 residues.

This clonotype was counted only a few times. The CDR3 DNA follows: TGTGCCAGCACCGGGACTAGCGGGGGGATCGCAGATACGCAGTATTTT. Amino acid sequence: CASTGTSGGIADTQYF. This chain joins TRBV6-1 and TRBJ2-3; TRBD2 matches 15 bases. The ends lost 7 bases at V and 4 bases at J; junction bases unmatched: 6. Germline CDR1 reads MNHNS; CDR2 reads SASEGT. This CDR3 comprises 16 residues.

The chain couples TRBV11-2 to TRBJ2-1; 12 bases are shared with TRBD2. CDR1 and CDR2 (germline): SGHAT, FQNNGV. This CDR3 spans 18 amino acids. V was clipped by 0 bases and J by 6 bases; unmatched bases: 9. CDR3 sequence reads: CASSLDRWGLAGINEQFF. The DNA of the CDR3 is TGTGCCAGCAGCTTAGATCGTTGGGGACTAGCGGGCATCAATGAGCAGTTCTTC.

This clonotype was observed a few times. In nucleotides, the CDR3 is TGTGCCATCAGTGAGAGGAGCTCGACAGATACGCAGTATTTT. This sequence encodes CAISERSSTDTQYF. The J gene is TRBJ2-3, the V gene TRBV10-3; D not certain. Trimming left V 2 bases short and J 3 bases short, with 9 bases between. This CDR3 spans 14 amino acids. From germline, CDR1 is ENHRY and CDR2 SYGVKD.

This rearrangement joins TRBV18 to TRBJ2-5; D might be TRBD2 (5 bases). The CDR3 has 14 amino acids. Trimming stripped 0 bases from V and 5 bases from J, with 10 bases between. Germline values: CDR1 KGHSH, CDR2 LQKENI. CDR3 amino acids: CASSPPDGVETQYF. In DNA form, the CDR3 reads TGTGCCAGCTCACCACCGGACGGGGTGGAGACCCAGTACTTC.

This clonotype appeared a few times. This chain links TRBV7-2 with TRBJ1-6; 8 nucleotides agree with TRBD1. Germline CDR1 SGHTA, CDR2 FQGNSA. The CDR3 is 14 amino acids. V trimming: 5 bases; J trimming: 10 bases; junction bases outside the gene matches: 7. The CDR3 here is CASSKDRAQSPLHF. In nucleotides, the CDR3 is TGTGCCAGCAGCAAGGACAGGGCCCAGTCACCCCTCCACTTT.